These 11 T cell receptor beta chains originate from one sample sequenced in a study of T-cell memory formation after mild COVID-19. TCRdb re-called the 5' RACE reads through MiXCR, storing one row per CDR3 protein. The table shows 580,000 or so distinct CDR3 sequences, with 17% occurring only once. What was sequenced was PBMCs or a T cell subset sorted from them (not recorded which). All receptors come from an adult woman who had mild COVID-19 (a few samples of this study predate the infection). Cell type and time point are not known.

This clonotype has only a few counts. The CDR3 here is CSVGEGNSNQPQHF. The CDR3, as DNA: TGCAGCGTTGGAGAGGGGAATAGCAATCAGCCCCAGCATTTT. This rearrangement joins TRBV29-1 to TRBJ1-5; D is perhaps TRBD1 (5 bases). The V and J ends lost 4 bases and 0 bases respectively, with 10 bases between them. The CDR3 has 14 residues. CDR1 and CDR2 from the germline V gene are SQVTM and ANQGSEA.

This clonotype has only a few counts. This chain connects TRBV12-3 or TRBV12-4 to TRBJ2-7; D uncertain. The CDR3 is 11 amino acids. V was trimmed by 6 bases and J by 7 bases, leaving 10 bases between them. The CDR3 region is CASRGFGEQYF. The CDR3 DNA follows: TGTGCCAGCAGGGGGTTTGGAGAGCAGTACTTC.

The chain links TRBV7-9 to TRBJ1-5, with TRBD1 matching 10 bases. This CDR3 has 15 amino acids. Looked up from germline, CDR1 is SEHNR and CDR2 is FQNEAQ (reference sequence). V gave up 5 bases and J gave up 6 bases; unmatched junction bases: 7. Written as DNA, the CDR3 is TGTGCCAGCAGCGACGGAGGGACAGGGGTTCAGCCCCAGCATTTT. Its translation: CASSDGGTGVQPQHF.

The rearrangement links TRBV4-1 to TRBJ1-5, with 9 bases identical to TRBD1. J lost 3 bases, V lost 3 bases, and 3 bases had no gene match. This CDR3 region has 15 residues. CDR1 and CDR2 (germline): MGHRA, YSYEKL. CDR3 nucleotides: TGCGCCAGCAGCCAGACACAGGGGGCCAATCAGCCCCAGCATTTT. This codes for CASSQTQGANQPQHF.

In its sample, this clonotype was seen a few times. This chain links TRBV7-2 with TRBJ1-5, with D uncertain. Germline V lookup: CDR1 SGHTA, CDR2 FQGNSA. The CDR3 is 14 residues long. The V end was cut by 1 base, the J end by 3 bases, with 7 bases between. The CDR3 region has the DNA TGTGCCAGCAGCTTAGGGATCCCCAATCAGCCCCAGCATTTT. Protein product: CASSLGIPNQPQHF. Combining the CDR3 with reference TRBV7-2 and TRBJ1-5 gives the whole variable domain GAGVSQSPSNKVTEKGKDVELRCDPISGHTALYWYRQSLGQGLEFLIYFQGNSAPDKSGLPSDRFSAERTGGSVSTLTIQRTQQEDSAVYLCASSLGIPNQPQHFGDGTRLSIL.

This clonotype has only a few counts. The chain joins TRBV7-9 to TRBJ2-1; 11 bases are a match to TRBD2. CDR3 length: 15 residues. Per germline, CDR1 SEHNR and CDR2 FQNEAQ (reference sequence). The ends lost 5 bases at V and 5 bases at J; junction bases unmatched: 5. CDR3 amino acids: CASSPGTSGHNEQFF. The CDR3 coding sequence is TGTGCCAGCAGCCCCGGGACTAGCGGCCACAATGAGCAGTTCTTC.

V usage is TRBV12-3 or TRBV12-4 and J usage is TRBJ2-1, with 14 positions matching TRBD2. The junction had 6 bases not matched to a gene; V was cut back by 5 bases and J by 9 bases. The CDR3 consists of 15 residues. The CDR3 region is CASSAGLAGVGEQFF. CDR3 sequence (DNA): TGTGCCAGCAGTGCGGGACTAGCGGGAGTAGGTGAGCAGTTCTTC.

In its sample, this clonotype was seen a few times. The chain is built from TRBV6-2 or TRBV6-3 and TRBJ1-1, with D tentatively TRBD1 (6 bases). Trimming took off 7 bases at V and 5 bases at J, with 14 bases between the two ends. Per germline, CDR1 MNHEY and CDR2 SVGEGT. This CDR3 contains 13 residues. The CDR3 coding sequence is TGTGCCAGCACTACAGGGATTGCGACTGAAGCTTTCTTT. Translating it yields CASTTGIATEAFF.

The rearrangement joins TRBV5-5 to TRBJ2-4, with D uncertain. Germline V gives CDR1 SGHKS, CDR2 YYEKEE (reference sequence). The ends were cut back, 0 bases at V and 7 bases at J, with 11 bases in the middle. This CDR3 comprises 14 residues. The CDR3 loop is CASSLDWDTNIQYF. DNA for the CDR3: TGTGCCAGCAGCTTGGATTGGGATACGAACATTCAGTACTTC. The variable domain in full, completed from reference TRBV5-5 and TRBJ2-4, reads DAGVTQSPTHLIKTRGQQVTLRCSPISGHKSVSWYQQVLGQGPQFIFQYYEKEERGRGNFPDRFSARQFPNYSSELNVNALLLGDSALYLCASSLDWDTNIQYFGAGTRLSVL.

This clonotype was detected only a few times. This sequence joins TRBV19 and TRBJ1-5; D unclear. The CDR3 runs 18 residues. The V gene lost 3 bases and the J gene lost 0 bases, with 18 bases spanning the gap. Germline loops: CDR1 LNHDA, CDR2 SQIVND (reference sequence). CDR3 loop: CASSIGPSGRYSNQPQHF. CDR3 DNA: TGTGCCAGTAGTATCGGCCCCTCGGGCCGGTATAGCAATCAGCCCCAGCATTTT.

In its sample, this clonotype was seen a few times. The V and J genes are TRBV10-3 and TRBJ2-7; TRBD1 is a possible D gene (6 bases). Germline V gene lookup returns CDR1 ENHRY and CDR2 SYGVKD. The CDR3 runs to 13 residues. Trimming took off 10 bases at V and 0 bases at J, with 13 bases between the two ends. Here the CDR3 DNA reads TGTGCCAACCGCCGGGACACCTCCTACGAGCAGTACTTC. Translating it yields CANRRDTSYEQYF.